The sequence of this T cell receptor beta chain was determined in a study of cytomegalovirus exposure and HLA in healthy donors. Study results and limitations: Specific recognition of CMV antigens was confirmed in vitro for three chains (all CMV-associated).

Of note for this clone: The antigen is undetermined.

The PCR employed 60 Vbeta primers together with 13 Jbeta primers. TCRdb's table, derived via immunoSEQ multiplex PCR, lists solely in-frame clones and lacks some. Among roughly 140,000 clones listed, around four fifths were seen once. The CDR3 loop spans 16 amino acids. Germline trimming cut 3 bases from V and 2 bases from J; bases unmatched to any gene: 7. Germline values: CDR1 LNHNV, CDR2 YYDKDF (reference sequence). This receptor was identified in a male donor in good health and CMV-seronegative. This chain connects TRBV15 to TRBJ2-3; TRBD2 matches 8 bases. Specimen: PBMCs. The chain's CDR3 is CATSRGLAGTTDTQYF. The DNA for the CDR3 is TGTGCCACCAGCAGGGGTTTAGCGGGGACCACAGATACGCAGTATTTT.